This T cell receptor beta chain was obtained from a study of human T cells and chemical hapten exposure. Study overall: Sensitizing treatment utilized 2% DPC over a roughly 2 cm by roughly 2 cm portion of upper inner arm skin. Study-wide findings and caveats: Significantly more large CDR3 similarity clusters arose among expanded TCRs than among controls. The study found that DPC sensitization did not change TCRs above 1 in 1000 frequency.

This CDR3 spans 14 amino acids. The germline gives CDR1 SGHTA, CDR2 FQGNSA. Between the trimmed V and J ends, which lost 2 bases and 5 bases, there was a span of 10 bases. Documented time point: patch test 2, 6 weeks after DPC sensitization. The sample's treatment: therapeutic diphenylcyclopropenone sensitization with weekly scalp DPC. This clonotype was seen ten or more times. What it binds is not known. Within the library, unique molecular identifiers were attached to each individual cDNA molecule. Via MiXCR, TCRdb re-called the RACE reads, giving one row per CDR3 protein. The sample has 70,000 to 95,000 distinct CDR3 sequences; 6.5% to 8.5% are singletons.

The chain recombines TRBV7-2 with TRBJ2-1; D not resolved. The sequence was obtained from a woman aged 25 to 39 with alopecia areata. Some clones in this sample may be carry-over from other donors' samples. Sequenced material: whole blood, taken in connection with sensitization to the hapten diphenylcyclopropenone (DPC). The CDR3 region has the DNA TGTGCCAGCAGCTTAAGGGCCCTTGACAATGAGCAGTTCTTC. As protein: CASSLRALDNEQFF.